These T cell receptor beta chains were read from a single sample in a study of cytomegalovirus exposure and HLA in healthy donors. Repertoires were generated with immunoSEQ multiplex PCR, while TCRdb's copy carries only in-frame clones and drops some. The sample includes about 160,000 clones, about three quarters of them seen just once. The sequenced material came from PBMCs. Receptors originate from a woman aged 45-60 years in good health and CMV-seropositive. The CDR3 runs from the conserved cysteine through the conserved F or W. D genes are given only for firm matches. Expanded clones get a size class; other rows say once, few or many, or leave the size out.

D gene	clone size	V gene	J gene	CDR3 protein	CDR3 DNA
-	-	TRBV2	TRBJ1-1	CASSAQSGGFSLRNTEAFF	TGTGCCAGCAGTGCCCAATCCGGGGGGTTTTCCCTCCGGAACACTGAAGCTTTCTTT
TRBD1	few	TRBV7-9	TRBJ1-6	CASSLWAGGSSSPLHF	TGTGCCAGCAGCTTATGGGCAGGGGGTAGTAGTTCACCCCTCCACTTT
TRBD1	-	TRBV29-1	TRBJ2-7	CSARDRGPYEQYF	TGCAGCGCAAGGGACAGGGGGCCCTACGAGCAGTACTTC
TRBD1	-	TRBV4-1	TRBJ2-1	CASSPRDRVGYNEQFF	TGCGCCAGCAGCCCCCGGGACAGGGTTGGGTACAATGAGCAGTTCTTC
TRBD1	-	TRBV7-2	TRBJ1-6	CASSLGQGGKSSYNSPLHF	TGTGCCAGCAGCCTAGGACAGGGGGGGAAGAGCTCCTATAATTCACCCCTCCACTTT
-	-	TRBV4-1	TRBJ1-6	CASSLDRLNSPLHF	TGCGCCAGCAGCCTAGACAGGCTGAATTCACCCCTCCACTTT
-	-	TRBV2	TRBJ1-2	CASSWTGQGGSGYTF	TGTGCCAGCAGTTGGACGGGCCAGGGAGGTAGTGGCTACACCTTC
TRBD2	-	TRBV9	TRBJ2-7	CASSPGLGYEQYF	TGTGCCAGCAGTCCGGGACTAGGCTACGAGCAGTACTTC
TRBD2	-	TRBV4-3	TRBJ2-1	CASSQGGLDEGEQFF	TGCGCCAGCAGCCAAGGGGGACTAGATGAGGGGGAGCAGTTCTTC
TRBD2	-	TRBV28	TRBJ2-1	CASSRSGRGAYNEQFF	TGTGCCAGCAGCCGTAGCGGGAGGGGCGCCTACAATGAGCAGTTCTTC
-	-	TRBV28	TRBJ1-1	CASRPSLGAMNTEAFF	TGTGCCAGCAGACCCTCCCTGGGAGCCATGAACACTGAAGCTTTCTTT
TRBD1	-	TRBV7-9	TRBJ1-5	CASSSTGGGQPQHF	TGTGCCAGCAGCTCTACAGGGGGCGGTCAGCCCCAGCATTTT
-	-	TRBV30	TRBJ1-1	CAWISARATEAFF	TGTGCCTGGATTTCGGCCAGGGCCACTGAAGCTTTCTTT
-	few	TRBV28	TRBJ1-5	CASSLFINPEVNQPQHF	TGTGCCAGCAGTTTATTTATAAACCCGGAGGTCAATCAGCCCCAGCATTTT
TRBD1	-	TRBV10-3	TRBJ1-1	CAISDTNRGDTEAFF	TGTGCCATCAGTGACACAAACAGGGGGGACACTGAAGCTTTCTTT
-	-	TRBV7-7	TRBJ2-5	CASSARQQETQYF	TGTGCTAGCAGCGCTAGACAGCAAGAGACCCAGTACTTC
-	-	TRBV6-1	TRBJ2-1	CASRGGTVGDEQFF	TGTGCCAGCAGGGGCGGGACAGTGGGAGATGAGCAGTTCTTC
-	once	TRBV28	TRBJ2-7	CASRVTGVYYEQYF	TGTGCCAGCCGGGTAACGGGGGTTTACTACGAGCAGTACTTC
-	-	TRBV4-1	TRBJ1-2	CASSQTGGSVPHGYTF	TGCGCCAGCAGCCAAACCGGAGGCTCGGTCCCGCATGGCTACACCTTC
TRBD2	-	TRBV19	TRBJ2-1	CASLSTGGREQFF	TGTGCCAGCCTATCGACGGGGGGTCGGGAGCAGTTCTTC
TRBD1	-	TRBV7-8	TRBJ2-1	CASSPLRGGGYNEQFF	TGTGCCAGCAGCCCACTCAGAGGGGGCGGCTACAATGAGCAGTTCTTC
TRBD1	-	TRBV7-9	TRBJ1-5	CASSLDRGDQPQHF	TGTGCCAGCAGCTTAGACAGGGGCGATCAGCCCCAGCATTTT
TRBD1	-	TRBV6-5	TRBJ1-1	CASRAGTGPNTEAFF	TGTGCCAGCAGAGCCGGGACAGGGCCGAACACTGAAGCTTTCTTT
-	-	TRBV21-1	TRBJ1-2	CASSSRQRLKGVSGYNYGYTF	TGTGCCAGCAGCAGCCGACAGAGGCTGAAGGGGGTTAGTGGATATAACTATGGCTACACCTTC
TRBD2	-	TRBV28	TRBJ2-5	CASSNLAGGETQYF	TGTGCCAGCAGCAACCTAGCGGGGGGTGAGACCCAGTACTTC
TRBD1	-	TRBV2	TRBJ1-2	CASSPGQGAYYGYTF	TGTGCCAGCAGTCCAGGACAGGGGGCCTACTATGGCTACACCTTC
-	-	TRBV27	TRBJ1-5	CASKGSGAGQPQHF	TGTGCCAGCAAGGGTTCAGGGGCGGGTCAGCCCCAGCATTTT
-	-	TRBV7-9	TRBJ2-7	CASSLIADTYEQYF	TGTGCCAGCAGCTTAATCGCAGATACCTACGAGCAGTACTTC
-	few	TRBV12-5	TRBJ2-5	CASGLDGETQYF	TGTGCTAGTGGTTTGGACGGGGAGACCCAGTACTTC
TRBD1	-	TRBV30	TRBJ1-1	CAWSVPKWGTGGIDTEAFF	TGTGCCTGGAGTGTACCGAAATGGGGGACAGGGGGCATAGACACTGAAGCTTTCTTT
TRBD1	-	TRBV29-1	TRBJ2-1	CSVTDRAVYNEQFF	TGCAGCGTGACAGACAGGGCCGTATACAATGAGCAGTTCTTC
TRBD2	-	TRBV29-1	TRBJ2-1	CSASTAGGPIGQFF	TGCAGCGCATCGACAGCGGGAGGGCCTATTGGGCAGTTCTTC